This TCR beta chain was recorded in a study of blood T cell repertoires in COVID-19. Study background: The origin of the acute and convalescent COVID-19 samples was the United States, Italy and Spain. In each case, the material was cDNA or gDNA derived from T cells, B-cell-depleted T cells, or PBMCs.

As handled by the study authors: Reference gene primer amplification yielded estimated nucleated cell counts. Profiling relied on immunoSEQ multiplex PCR, and the TCRdb table lists in-frame clones only, not all of them. V, J and clone size were drawn from that table, and D and trimming were deduced from the DNA. The data show 150,000 or so clones, 70% to 85% seen once. The V gene lost 7 bases and the J gene lost 9 bases, with 20 bases spanning the gap. This CDR3 has 14 amino acids. Germline V gene sequence: CDR1 SNHLY, CDR2 FYNNEI. This chain joins TRBV2 and TRBJ2-3, with D tentatively TRBD2 (5 bases). This TCR came from a woman at least 80 years old with acute or convalescent COVID-19. Material for sequencing was peripheral blood. The CDR3 region is CASTRAFSQNTQYF. The CDR3 DNA follows: TGTGCCAGCACGAGGGCTTTTTCACAGAACACGCAGTATTTT.